These 18 T cell receptor beta chains were all obtained from the same sample, sequenced in a study of cytomegalovirus exposure and HLA in healthy donors. The PCR used 60 Vbeta and 13 Jbeta primers. The data were produced by immunoSEQ multiplex PCR, yet TCRdb's version contains in-frame clones alone and is incomplete. The sample gives 60,000 or so clones, around 85% of which show up once; over 1.5% is in the top ten. The specimen sequenced was PBMCs. Receptors were obtained from a man aged 35 to 55 in good health and CMV-seronegative.

The chain is built from TRBV27 and TRBJ1-1; 12 bases agree with TRBD1. The CDR3 loop spans 18 amino acids. Germline trimming cut 0 bases from V and 7 bases from J; bases unmatched to any gene: 12. Germline V CDR1 and CDR2: MNHEY, SMNVEV (reference sequence). The CDR3, as DNA: TGTGCCAGCAGTTTATCGAAGGGGGGACAGGGGGCGTCCGTTGAAGCTTTCTTT. Protein sequence: CASSLSKGGQGASVEAFF.

V and J are TRBV4-3 and TRBJ1-1; D ambiguous. Germline V gene data show CDR1 as LGHNA and CDR2 as YSLEER. The V end lost 3 bases, the J end lost 1 base, and 9 bases lay between the germline ends. The CDR3 has 14 residues. In DNA, the CDR3 is TGCGCCAGCAGCCAGTCGCAGGAGAACACTGAAGCTTTCTTT. It specifies CASSQSQENTEAFF.

This clone was seen a single time. CDR3 sequence (DNA): TGTGCCAGCAGTGTATCGGGACAGAGCTACGAGCAGTACTTC. Translating it yields CASSVSGQSYEQYF. This chain joins TRBV6-5 and TRBJ2-7, with 7 bases matching TRBD1. This CDR3 is 14 amino acids long. V dropped 5 bases and J dropped 3; count of bases not matched to a gene: 7. CDR1 is MNHEY and CDR2 is SVGAGI in the germline V gene.

The chain links TRBV7-2 to TRBJ1-2, with no clear D. Looked up from germline, CDR1 is SGHTA and CDR2 is FQGNSA. This CDR3 is built from 16 residues. V was clipped by 2 bases and J by 1 base, with 14 bases between them. The CDR3 DNA is TGTGCCAGCAGCTTACGATTCCAGTCTTTTAACTATGGCTACACCTTC. Its translation is CASSLRFQSFNYGYTF.

The table lists this clone with a count of one. This chain joins TRBV4-1 and TRBJ1-3; D may be TRBD1 (6 bases). This CDR3 is built from 15 residues. Germline assignment: CDR1 MGHRA and CDR2 YSYEKL. Trimming left V 5 bases short and J 2 bases short, with 13 bases between. The DNA of the CDR3 is TGCGCCAGCAGCGCCCTCCAGGGGACTGGAAACACCATATATTTT. Its translation: CASSALQGTGNTIYF.

The rearrangement uses TRBV27 and TRBJ2-2, with D unclear. V dropped 8 bases and J dropped 2 bases, with 6 bases sitting between them. This CDR3 has 12 residues. CDR1 is MNHEY and CDR2 is SMNVEV in the germline V gene (reference sequence). The CDR3, as DNA: TGTGCCAGCCAACATAACACCGGGGAGCTGTTTTTT. Residues: CASQHNTGELFF.

This clone was seen more than once but under ten times. This sequence joins TRBV6-1 and TRBJ1-2; 10 bases match TRBD1. CDR3 size: 14 residues. V lost 5 bases and J lost 4; bases outside the gene matches: 4. Germline CDR1 reads MNHNS; CDR2 reads SASEGT. Here the CDR3 DNA reads TGTGCCAGCAGTCCCGGGACAGGGGTCTATGGCTACACCTTC. Its translation: CASSPGTGVYGYTF.

The chain recombines TRBV19 with TRBJ1-2; a possible D gene is TRBD1 (6 bases). V was trimmed by 2 bases and J by 0 bases, leaving 13 bases between them. The CDR3 has 16 residues. From germline, CDR1 is LNHDA and CDR2 SQIVND (reference sequence). CDR3 nucleotide sequence: TGTGCCAGTAGTATAAATCCGGGACAAACTAACTATGGCTACACCTTC. This codes for CASSINPGQTNYGYTF.

The J gene is TRBJ2-2, the V gene TRBV19, with a possible D match to TRBD2 (5 bases). The germline V gene has CDR1 LNHDA and CDR2 SQIVND (reference sequence). This CDR3 is built from 14 residues. The V and J ends lost 6 bases and 5 bases respectively, with 13 bases between them. For the CDR3, the DNA is TGTGCCAGTAGAACCTCTTCGGGGACCGGGGAGCTGTTTTTT. Protein product: CASRTSSGTGELFF.

V and J are TRBV11-2 and TRBJ2-2; TRBD2 matches at 10 bases. Germline V gene sequence: CDR1 SGHAT, CDR2 FQNNGV. The CDR3 is 17 amino acids. The J segment lost 4 bases and the V segment lost 1 base, leaving 6 bases of the junction unmatched. In DNA, the CDR3 is TGTGCCAGCAGCTTAGTACGGAGCGGGGGGGCCACCGGGGAGCTGTTTTTT. This codes for CASSLVRSGGATGELFF.

This clone came up a few times. The V and J genes are TRBV5-1 and TRBJ1-4; no clear D gene. This CDR3 has 16 residues. Trimming cost V 1 base and J 4 bases, with 14 bases left between them. The germline gives CDR1 SGHRS, CDR2 YFSETQ. CDR3 protein: CASSLMGEGVNEKLFF. The CDR3 DNA reads as TGCGCCAGCAGCTTGATGGGAGAGGGAGTTAATGAAAAACTGTTTTTT.

The V call is TRBV23-1, the J call TRBJ1-5; no firm D call. TRBV23-1 carries the ORF label, with uncertain function. The CDR3 covers 16 residues. V was clipped by 7 bases and J by 1 base, with 17 bases between them. This CDR3 is CASNDLWSGSNQPQHF. In DNA form, the CDR3 reads TGCGCCAGCAACGACTTGTGGAGCGGGAGCAATCAGCCCCAGCATTTT.

The chain combines TRBV19 with TRBJ1-2; 10 nucleotides line up with TRBD1. Germline V lookup: CDR1 LNHDA, CDR2 SQIVND (reference sequence). The CDR3 contains 13 residues. Trimming removed 6 bases from V and 6 bases from J; junction bases left unmatched: 4. In DNA, the CDR3 is TGTGCCAGTAGCCCGACAGGGGGCAATGGCTACACCTTC. Translating gives CASSPTGGNGYTF.

This rearrangement joins TRBV4-3 to TRBJ2-2; the match to TRBD2 covers 12 bases. Per the germline V gene, CDR1 is LGHNA and CDR2 is YSLEER. V lost 0 bases to trimming and J lost 2 bases; unmatched junction nucleotides: 4. The CDR3 contains 18 residues. The CDR3 reads CASSQELAGGDNTGELFF. The DNA for the CDR3 is TGCGCCAGCAGCCAAGAACTAGCGGGGGGAGATAACACCGGGGAGCTGTTTTTT.

This clone was found a few times. This chain connects TRBV6-5 to TRBJ1-5; 7 nucleotides agree with TRBD1. With V trimmed by 6 bases and J by 6 bases, 8 bases remained unmatched. CDR1 and CDR2 from the germline V gene are MNHEY and SVGAGI. The CDR3 contains 14 residues. This CDR3 reads CASSRDRVSQPQHF. The CDR3 nucleotides read TGTGCCAGCAGCCGAGACAGGGTTTCTCAGCCCCAGCATTTT.

V and J are TRBV5-1 and TRBJ2-7, with 9 positions matching TRBD1. This CDR3 comprises 14 residues. V lost 5 bases, J lost 5 bases, and 8 bases stayed unmatched. Germline V gene sequence: CDR1 SGHRS, CDR2 YFSETQ. CDR3 sequence reads: CASRSSGQGDEQYF. DNA of the CDR3: TGCGCCAGCAGGTCCTCGGGACAGGGCGACGAGCAGTACTTC.

In its sample, this clone was seen a few times. The chain employs TRBV5-4 and TRBJ1-1, with 7 positions matching TRBD1. This CDR3 spans 15 amino acids. V shed 0 bases and J 7 bases; nucleotides not matched to a gene: 9. Germline CDR1 SGHNT, CDR2 YYREEE (reference sequence). The CDR3 DNA reads as TGTGCCAGCAGCTTGGACAGGGGCCCGTTTCATGAAGCTTTCTTT. Its translation: CASSLDRGPFHEAFF.

The chain recombines TRBV5-8 with TRBJ1-1, with unresolved D. Trimming removed 7 bases at V and 5 bases at J, with 18 bases between. The CDR3 sequence is 14 residues long. Germline values: CDR1 SGHTS, CDR2 YDEGEE. The CDR3 protein is CASEKRFTRTEAFF. CDR3 in DNA: TGTGCCAGCGAAAAAAGGTTTACGAGGACTGAAGCTTTCTTT.